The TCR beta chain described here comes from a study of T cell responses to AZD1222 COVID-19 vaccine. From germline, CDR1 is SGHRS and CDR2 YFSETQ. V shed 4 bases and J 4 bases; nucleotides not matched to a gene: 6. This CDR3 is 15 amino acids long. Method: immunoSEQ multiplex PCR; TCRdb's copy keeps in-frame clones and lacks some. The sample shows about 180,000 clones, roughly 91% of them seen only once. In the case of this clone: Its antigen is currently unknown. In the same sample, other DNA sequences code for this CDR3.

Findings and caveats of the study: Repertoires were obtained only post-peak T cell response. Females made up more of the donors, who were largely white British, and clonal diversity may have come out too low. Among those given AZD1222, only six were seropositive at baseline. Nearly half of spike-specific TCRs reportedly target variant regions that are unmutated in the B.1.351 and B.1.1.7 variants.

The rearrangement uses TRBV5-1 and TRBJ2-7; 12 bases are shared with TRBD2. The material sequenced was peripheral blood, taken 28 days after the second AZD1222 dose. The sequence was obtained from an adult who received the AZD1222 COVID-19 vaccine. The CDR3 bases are TGCGCCAGCAGCCCTCGACTAGCGGGAGCGTACGAGCAGTACTTC. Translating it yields CASSPRLAGAYEQYF.